This record covers a single T cell receptor (beta chain). The source of the sample is a study of blood T cell repertoires in COVID-19. Turning to the study itself: PBMCs, B-cell-depleted T cells, or T cells were the source of the cDNA or gDNA that made up the material.

Those who participated ranged in age from about 18 to 89 years and resided in about two dozen US areas. Participants reported their clinical history, and cohort assignment relied on those reports. Using immunoSEQ multiplex PCR, the repertoire was profiled, and TCRdb retains in-frame clones only, with some absent. The sample holds some 300,000 clones, 89% seen once. The receptor was derived from a woman in her 40s who had recovered from COVID-19. Specimen: PBMCs or T cells enriched from blood (not recorded which).

The chain's CDR3 is CASRSRSGSWNEQFF. The CDR3 DNA reads as TGTGCCAGCAGATCTAGGAGCGGGAGTTGGAATGAGCAGTTCTTC. This chain links TRBV27 with TRBJ2-1; 8 bases fit TRBD2. Germline assignment: CDR1 MNHEY and CDR2 SMNVEV (reference sequence). The CDR3 runs to 15 residues. V lost 6 bases and J lost 7; bases outside the gene matches: 11.